The clone carrying this T cell receptor beta chain was detected ten times or more. The data belong to a study of blood T cells in healthy people across ages. The CDR3 is made up of 13 amino acids. V was pared by 7 bases and J by 7 bases, with 17 bases between. Germline V gene sequence: CDR1 SQVTM, CDR2 ANQGSEA. Primed by a sample-barcoded 5' primer and a J-beta primer mix, a second PCR proceeded for about 6 to 11 cycles. TCRdb reprocessed the 5' RACE reads via MiXCR and lists one record per CDR3 protein. This sample has roughly 640,000 distinct CDR3 sequences, with roughly 31% found just once. The sample was blood. The clonotype was recovered from an elderly woman in good health. The rearrangement uses TRBV29-1 and TRBJ2-1; D remains ambiguous. The CDR3 here is CSAPTAVGNEQFF. The CDR3 DNA sequence: TGCAGCGCCCCAACTGCGGTCGGAAATGAGCAGTTCTTC.